This is a list of T cell receptor beta chains from one sample in a study of fetal regulatory T cell absence and autoimmunity. Only in-frame clones appear in the TCRdb table, and some are missing; sequencing was by immunoSEQ multiplex PCR. This sample carries some 44,000 clones, roughly 80% of them seen once, and the ten largest clones take 0.41%. The sample taken for sequencing was cord blood. The source of these receptors is a newborn boy with IPEX syndrome. Both conserved end residues are part of each CDR3. D genes are given only for firm matches. Some rows mark clone size as missing; the rest say once, few, many or name a class of expanded clone.

V,D,J,size,CDR3,DNA
TRBV6-5,NA,TRBJ1-5,NA,CASSWDSNQPQHF,TGTGCCAGCAGTTGGGACAGCAATCAGCCCCAGCATTTT
TRBV11-3,TRBD2,TRBJ2-7,NA,CASSPREGAYEQYF,TGTGCCAGCAGCCCCCGGGAGGGAGCCTACGAGCAGTACTTC
TRBV6-1,NA,TRBJ2-5,NA,CASSVFFRRETQYF,TGTGCCAGCAGTGTCTTCTTCAGGAGGGAGACCCAGTACTTC
TRBV6-5,TRBD1,TRBJ1-6,NA,CASSPDRGYNSPLHF,TGTGCCAGCAGCCCAGACAGGGGATATAATTCACCCCTCCACTTT
TRBV7-2,TRBD1,TRBJ1-2,once,CASSPQQGALGYTF,TGTGCCAGCAGCCCACAACAGGGGGCGCTTGGCTACACCTTC
TRBV5-6,TRBD1,TRBJ1-2,NA,CASRGTGAYGYTF,TGTGCCAGCAGGGGAACAGGGGCCTATGGCTACACCTTC
TRBV29-1,NA,TRBJ2-5,NA,CSVTGFGETQYF,TGCAGCGTTACAGGGTTTGGGGAGACCCAGTACTTC
TRBV10-3,NA,TRBJ1-3,NA,CAIGNRASSGNTIYF,TGTGCCATCGGGAACAGGGCCAGCTCTGGAAACACCATATATTTT
TRBV27,NA,TRBJ1-2,NA,CASSYGRGSLYGYTF,TGTGCCAGCAGTTATGGGCGGGGGAGCCTCTATGGCTACACCTTC
TRBV5-4,NA,TRBJ2-1,NA,CASSGGGESYNEQFF,TGTGCCAGCAGCGGTGGAGGGGAAAGCTACAATGAGCAGTTCTTC
TRBV5-7,NA,TRBJ1-1,NA,CASSLSQGTEAFF,TGTGCCAGCAGCTTATCACAGGGCACTGAAGCTTTCTTT
TRBV11-3,TRBD2,TRBJ2-3,NA,CASSPISGGAADTQYF,TGTGCCAGCAGCCCCATCAGCGGGGGGGCGGCAGATACGCAGTATTTT
TRBV14,TRBD1,TRBJ2-3,NA,CASSLRQGARSDTQYF,TGTGCCAGCAGCCTTCGACAGGGGGCAAGGTCAGATACGCAGTATTTT
TRBV7-9,TRBD2,TRBJ2-3,NA,CASSPYSGADTQYF,TGTGCCAGCAGCCCTTATAGCGGGGCAGATACGCAGTATTTT
TRBV5-1,NA,TRBJ2-3,NA,CASSLVRGPGGDTQYF,TGCGCCAGCAGCTTGGTGCGGGGGCCAGGAGGAGATACGCAGTATTTT
TRBV9,NA,TRBJ2-5,once,CASSVGGGEETQYF,TGTGCCAGCAGCGTAGGCGGCGGGGAAGAGACCCAGTACTTC
TRBV6-5,NA,TRBJ2-3,once,CASSLVSSTDTQYF,TGTGCCAGCAGTTTGGTCAGCAGCACAGATACGCAGTATTTT
TRBV5-6,NA,TRBJ1-1,NA,CASSPGGGRDTEAFF,TGTGCCAGCAGCCCCGGGGGGGGCAGGGACACTGAAGCTTTCTTT
TRBV2,NA,TRBJ2-1,NA,CASNDREQFF,TGTGCCAGCAACGACCGTGAGCAGTTCTTC
TRBV5-6,TRBD1,TRBJ1-2,few,CASSLADRVYGYTF,TGTGCCAGCAGCTTGGCAGACAGGGTCTATGGCTACACCTTC